The present entry profiles one TCR beta chain with its context. This clone showed up just once. Its antigen is still unknown. Base-call qualities are not available, and no considerably larger clone is one nucleotide away. One collaborating source in Seattle enrolled patients while the patients were actively infected and followed the patients over time throughout the course of disease. Each collaborating institution followed its own protocols to collect whole blood in K2EDTA tubes. For TCRbeta analysis, collaborator samples were shipped as frozen whole blood, as isolated PBMCs, or as DNA extracted from either sample type. The data are from a study of blood T cell repertoires in COVID-19 (TCRdb year 2020). For context, the study as a whole: Samples from collaborators originated in the United States, Italy and Spain and spanned both the acute and convalescent phases of COVID-19. The repertoires were released in a freely available public database intended as a resource for research on the immune response to SARS-CoV-2. The dataset comprised deeply sampled blood TCRbeta repertoires from subjects exposed to, actively infected with, or recovered from COVID-19. Where available, HLA class I and class II types were obtained from metadata supplied by the sample provider rather than from assay-based typing. Samples came from the ongoing ImmuneRACE study (first 160 participants) plus 1,254 subjects from 6 global collaborators. The material from the prospective study consisted of cDNA or gDNA derived from T cells, B-cell-depleted T cells, or PBMCs. The sample metadata nearly always contained a de-identified subject ID, COVID-19 status, age in years and sex.

TCRbeta CDR3 regions were amplified from genomic DNA by means of the immunoSEQ Assay, a bias-controlled multiplex PCR. Regarding the original processing steps: Within the assay, amplification of reference gene primers was used to estimate how many nucleated cells each sample contained. To quantify the absolute abundance of each unique TCRbeta CDR3 rearrangement, sequence reads were collapsed and filtered. For each sample, productive Simpson clonality was calculated as the square root of Simpson's diversity index across productive rearrangements. Held by TCRdb, this immuneACCESS table contains in-frame sequences only and omits some clones. Under half of the omission traces to an unresolved V gene where checked; the cause of the rest is unknown. Clone size and the V and J calls come from that table; the DNA yielded D and trimming. The sample table records fewer than 700,000 clones; about 89% of these occur just once. Of the sample, around 7.8% is held by the ten largest clones.

The research as a whole found: The quantity of clinical and demographic metadata differed by source and by participant and was supplied without curation.

This TCR was recovered from a woman aged 45 to 65 with COVID-19, enrolled during active disease. The sample comprised peripheral blood.

The nucleotide sequence reads TGTGCCAGCAGCTTTGACAGCGCCAGGGACTATGGCTACACCTTC. Translated, this gives CASSFDSARDYGYTF. In this chain, TRBV7-9 is recombined with TRBJ1-2; TRBD1 is a weak D gene call, 5 bases matching. The CDR3 contains 15 residues, cysteine and phenylalanine counted. The entry retains the CDR3 DNA only, 45 bases that are in frame from base 1. Trimming costs V 3 bases and J 3 bases, and their ends lie 14 bases apart. The germline V gene (reference sequence) yields SEHNR for CDR1 and FQNEAQ for CDR2.